This T cell receptor beta chain was identified during a study of T cells after yellow fever vaccination. The table lists this clonotype with a few counts. Using its own MiXCR run on the 5' RACE reads, TCRdb lists one record per CDR3 protein. The sample shows 250,000 to 350,000 distinct CDR3 sequences, 6.5% to 8.5% of them seen only once. This clonotype was obtained from a man between 18 and 35 years old who received the YFV17D yellow fever vaccine. Sequencing was performed on PBMCs, taken approximately 47 days after the first yellow fever vaccination.

In nucleotides, the CDR3 is TGTGCCAGCGACACCGAGGGGCGCCGAGGCTACACCTTC. Its translation is CASDTEGRRGYTF. The chain has TRBV6-6 and TRBJ1-2, with a tentative D call TRBD1 (5 bases). The germline V gene encodes CDR1 MNHNY and CDR2 SVGAGI (reference sequence). Deletions cut 8 bases from V and 8 bases from J, with 18 bases between. The length of the CDR3 is 13 residues.